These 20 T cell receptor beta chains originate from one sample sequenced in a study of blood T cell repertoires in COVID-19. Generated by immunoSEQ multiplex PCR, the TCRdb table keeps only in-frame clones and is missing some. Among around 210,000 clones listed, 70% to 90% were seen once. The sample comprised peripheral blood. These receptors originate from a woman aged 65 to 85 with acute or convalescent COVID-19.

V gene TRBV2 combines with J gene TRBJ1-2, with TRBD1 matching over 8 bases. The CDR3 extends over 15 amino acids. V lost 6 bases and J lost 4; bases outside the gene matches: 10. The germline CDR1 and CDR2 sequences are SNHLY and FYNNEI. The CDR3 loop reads CASRPPDRASYGYTF. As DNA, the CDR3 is TGTGCCAGCAGACCTCCGGACAGGGCGAGCTATGGCTACACCTTC.

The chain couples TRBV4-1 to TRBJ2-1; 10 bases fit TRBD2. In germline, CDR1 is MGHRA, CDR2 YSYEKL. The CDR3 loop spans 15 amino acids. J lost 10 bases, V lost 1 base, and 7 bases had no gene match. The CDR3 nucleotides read TGCGCCAGCAGCCAAGGGAGCGGGGGGGTTAAAGAGCAGTTCTTC. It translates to CASSQGSGGVKEQFF.

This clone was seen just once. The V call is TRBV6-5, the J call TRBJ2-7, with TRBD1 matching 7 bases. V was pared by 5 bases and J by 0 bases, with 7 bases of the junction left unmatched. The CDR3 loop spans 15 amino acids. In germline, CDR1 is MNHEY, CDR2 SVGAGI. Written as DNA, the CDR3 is TGTGCCAGCAGTCACGACAGGGCCCGCTCCTACGAGCAGTACTTC. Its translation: CASSHDRARSYEQYF.

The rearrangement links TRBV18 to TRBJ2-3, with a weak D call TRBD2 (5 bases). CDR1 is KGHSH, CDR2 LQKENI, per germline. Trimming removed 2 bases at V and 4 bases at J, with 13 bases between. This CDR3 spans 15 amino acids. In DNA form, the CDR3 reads TGTGCCAGCTCACCAGTAAGACCCGGGGCAGATACGCAGTATTTT. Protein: CASSPVRPGADTQYF.

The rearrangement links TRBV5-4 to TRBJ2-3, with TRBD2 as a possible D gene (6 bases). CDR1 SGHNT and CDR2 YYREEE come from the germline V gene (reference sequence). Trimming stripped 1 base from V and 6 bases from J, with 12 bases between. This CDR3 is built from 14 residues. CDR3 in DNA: TGTGCCAGCAGCTTGTCGGGAGCACGGGATACGCAGTATTTT. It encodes CASSLSGARDTQYF.

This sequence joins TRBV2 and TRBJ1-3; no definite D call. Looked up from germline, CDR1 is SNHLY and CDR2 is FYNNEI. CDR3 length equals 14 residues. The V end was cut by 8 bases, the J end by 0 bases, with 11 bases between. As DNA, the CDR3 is TGTGCCAGCGCCAGTGCCTCCTCTGGAAACACCATATATTTT. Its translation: CASASASSGNTIYF.

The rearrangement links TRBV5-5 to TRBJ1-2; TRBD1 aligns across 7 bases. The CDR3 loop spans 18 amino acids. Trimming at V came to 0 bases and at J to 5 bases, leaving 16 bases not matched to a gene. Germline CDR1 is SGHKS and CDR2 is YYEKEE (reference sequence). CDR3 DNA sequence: TGTGCCAGCAGCTTGGCCGAGACAGGGATGATCTTAGGGTATGGCTACACCTTC. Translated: CASSLAETGMILGYGYTF.

CDR3 nucleotide sequence: TGTGCCAGCAGACCCAGGGGTAGCGGGGGGGGAGTGGAGCAGTTCTTC. The encoded protein is CASRPRGSGGGVEQFF. The rearrangement links TRBV6-6 to TRBJ2-1; 11 bases fit TRBD2. In germline, CDR1 is MNHNY, CDR2 SVGAGI (reference sequence). The trim removed 6 bases at V and 10 bases at J, leaving 14 bases unmatched. The CDR3 has 16 amino acids.

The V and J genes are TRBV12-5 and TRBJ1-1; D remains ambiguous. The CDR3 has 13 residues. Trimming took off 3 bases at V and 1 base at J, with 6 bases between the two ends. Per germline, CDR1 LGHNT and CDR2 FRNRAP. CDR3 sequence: CASGLLRNTEAFF. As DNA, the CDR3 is TGTGCTAGTGGTTTATTGCGGAACACTGAAGCTTTCTTT.

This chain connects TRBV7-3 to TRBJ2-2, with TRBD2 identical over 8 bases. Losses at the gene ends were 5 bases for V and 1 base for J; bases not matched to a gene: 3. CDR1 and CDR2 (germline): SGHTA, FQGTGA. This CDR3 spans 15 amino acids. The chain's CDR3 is CASSPAGVNTGELFF. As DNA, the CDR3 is TGTGCCAGCAGCCCAGCGGGAGTGAACACCGGGGAGCTGTTTTTT.

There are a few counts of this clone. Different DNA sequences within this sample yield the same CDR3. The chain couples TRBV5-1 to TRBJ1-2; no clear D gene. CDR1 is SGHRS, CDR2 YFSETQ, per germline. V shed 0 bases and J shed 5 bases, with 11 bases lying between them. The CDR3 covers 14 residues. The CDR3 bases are TGCGCCAGCAGCTTGGACGGAACCGGGTATGGCTACACCTTC. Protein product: CASSLDGTGYGYTF.

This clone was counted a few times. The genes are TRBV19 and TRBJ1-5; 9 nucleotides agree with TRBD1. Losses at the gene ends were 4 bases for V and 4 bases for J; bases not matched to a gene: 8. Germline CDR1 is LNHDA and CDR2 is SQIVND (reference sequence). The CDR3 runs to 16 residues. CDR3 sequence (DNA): TGTGCCAGTAGTACACCGGACAGGGGAACAAATCAGCCCCAGCATTTT. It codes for CASSTPDRGTNQPQHF.

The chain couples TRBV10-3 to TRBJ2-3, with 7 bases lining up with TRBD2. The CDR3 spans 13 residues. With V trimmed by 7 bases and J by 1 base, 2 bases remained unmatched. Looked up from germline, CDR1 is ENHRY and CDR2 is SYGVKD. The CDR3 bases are TGTGCCATCATGGCGGGAGGCACAGATACGCAGTATTTT. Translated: CAIMAGGTDTQYF.

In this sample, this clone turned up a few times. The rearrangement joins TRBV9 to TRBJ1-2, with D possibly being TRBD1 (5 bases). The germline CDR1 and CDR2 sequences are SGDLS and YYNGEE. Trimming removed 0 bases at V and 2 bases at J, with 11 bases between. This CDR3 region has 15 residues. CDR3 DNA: TGTGCCAGCAGCGTAGAACAGGTCGAGAACTATGGCTACACCTTC. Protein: CASSVEQVENYGYTF.

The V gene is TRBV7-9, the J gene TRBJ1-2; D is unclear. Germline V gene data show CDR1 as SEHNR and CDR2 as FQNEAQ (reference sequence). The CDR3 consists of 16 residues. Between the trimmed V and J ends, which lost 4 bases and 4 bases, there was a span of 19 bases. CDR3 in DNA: TGTGCCAGCAGCTCAAGAGGTCCGGGGAGAGCCTATGGCTACACCTTC. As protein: CASSSRGPGRAYGYTF.

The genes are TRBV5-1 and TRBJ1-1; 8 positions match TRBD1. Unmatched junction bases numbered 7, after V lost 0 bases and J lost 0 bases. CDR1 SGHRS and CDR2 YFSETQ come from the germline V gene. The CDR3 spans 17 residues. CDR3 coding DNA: TGCGCCAGCAGCTTGGTCGCAGGGGGCAGTGTGAACACTGAAGCTTTCTTT. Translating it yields CASSLVAGGSVNTEAFF.

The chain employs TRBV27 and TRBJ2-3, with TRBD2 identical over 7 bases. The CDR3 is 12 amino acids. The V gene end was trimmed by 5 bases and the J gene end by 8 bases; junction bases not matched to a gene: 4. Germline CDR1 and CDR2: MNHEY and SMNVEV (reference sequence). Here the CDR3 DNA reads TGTGCCAGCAGTGAAGCGGGGACTACGCAGTATTTT. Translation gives CASSEAGTTQYF.

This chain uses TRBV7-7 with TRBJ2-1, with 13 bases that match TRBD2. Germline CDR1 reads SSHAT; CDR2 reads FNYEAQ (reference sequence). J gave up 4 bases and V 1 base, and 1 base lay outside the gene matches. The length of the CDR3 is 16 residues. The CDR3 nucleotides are TGTGCCAGCAGCTTAGGGACTAGCGGGGGATACAATGAGCAGTTCTTC. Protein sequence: CASSLGTSGGYNEQFF.

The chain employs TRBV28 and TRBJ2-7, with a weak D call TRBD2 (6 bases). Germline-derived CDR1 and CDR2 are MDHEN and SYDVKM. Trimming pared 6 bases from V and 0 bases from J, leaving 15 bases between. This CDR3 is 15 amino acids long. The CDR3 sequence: CASRRSGSSSYEQYF. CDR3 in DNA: TGTGCCAGCAGAAGAAGCGGGTCCAGCTCCTACGAGCAGTACTTC.

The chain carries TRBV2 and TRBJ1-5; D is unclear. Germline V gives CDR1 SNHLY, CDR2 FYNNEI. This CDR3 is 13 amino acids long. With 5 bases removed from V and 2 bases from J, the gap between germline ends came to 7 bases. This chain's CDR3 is CASSRGGNQPQHF. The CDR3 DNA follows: TGTGCCAGCAGTCGGGGTGGCAATCAGCCCCAGCATTTT.